A selection of T cell receptor beta chains follows, all from one sample in a study of TIL therapy for anti-PD-1-resistant metastatic lung cancer. Libraries were prepared by immunoSEQ multiplex PCR; TCRdb keeps only in-frame clonotypes and omits some of them. Of approximately 16,000 clones listed, approximately 74% were seen once; the top ten hold 35% to 40%. Sequences were derived from blood, sampled at baseline. These receptors originate from a person aged 30 to 80 with non-small cell lung cancer. The CDR3 runs from the conserved cysteine through the conserved F or W. The order of the fields is clone size, D gene, V gene, J gene, CDR3 DNA, CDR3 protein. A D gene is named only where the DNA matches it firmly. Clone size appears in some rows only: once, few, many, or a class for an expanded clone.

abundance: -; d_gene: TRBD2; v_gene: TRBV5-1; j_gene: TRBJ2-3; CDR3nt: TGCGCCAGCAGCACCGGACTAGCGGGGGGGCGTACGCAGTATTTT; CDR3aa: CASSTGLAGGRTQYF
abundance: -; d_gene: TRBD1; v_gene: TRBV18; j_gene: TRBJ2-5; CDR3nt: TGTGCCAGCTCACCGAAACAGGGGCACCAAGAGACCCAGTACTTC; CDR3aa: CASSPKQGHQETQYF
abundance: -; d_gene: TRBD2; v_gene: TRBV4-2; j_gene: TRBJ2-5; CDR3nt: TGTGCCAGCGGTAGCGGGGGGGATCAAGAGACCCAGTACTTC; CDR3aa: CASGSGGDQETQYF
abundance: -; d_gene: -; v_gene: TRBV7-2; j_gene: TRBJ1-2; CDR3nt: TGTGCCAGCAGCTTAGAGTGGAGTGGCTACACCTTC; CDR3aa: CASSLEWSGYTF
abundance: -; d_gene: TRBD2; v_gene: TRBV6-5; j_gene: TRBJ2-7; CDR3nt: TGTGCCAGCAGTTACGCGGGGGAGGGCTACGAGCAGTACTTC; CDR3aa: CASSYAGEGYEQYF
abundance: -; d_gene: -; v_gene: TRBV6-1; j_gene: TRBJ2-1; CDR3nt: TGTGCCAGCAGTGTCCTGATGGACACCGGAAAGTACAATGAGCAGTTCTTC; CDR3aa: CASSVLMDTGKYNEQFF
abundance: -; d_gene: TRBD2; v_gene: TRBV28; j_gene: TRBJ2-7; CDR3nt: TGTGCCAGCAGTTCGGCGGGAGGGCAGTACTTC; CDR3aa: CASSSAGGQYF
abundance: -; d_gene: -; v_gene: TRBV7-3; j_gene: TRBJ2-5; CDR3nt: TGTGCCAGCAGCTTAGTCGGTCAAGAGACCCAGTACTTC; CDR3aa: CASSLVGQETQYF
abundance: -; d_gene: TRBD1; v_gene: TRBV4-1; j_gene: TRBJ1-4; CDR3nt: TGCGCCAGCAGCCAAGGCCAGGGGGAGGTTAATGAAAAACTGTTTTTT; CDR3aa: CASSQGQGEVNEKLFF
abundance: -; d_gene: -; v_gene: TRBV7-3; j_gene: TRBJ1-1; CDR3nt: TGTGCCAGCAGCCCCGGATGGGAGACTGAAGCTTTCTTT; CDR3aa: CASSPGWETEAFF
abundance: few; d_gene: -; v_gene: TRBV18; j_gene: TRBJ1-6; CDR3nt: TGTGCCAGCTCAGGACAGTCGGATTCACCCCTCCACTTT; CDR3aa: CASSGQSDSPLHF
abundance: -; d_gene: -; v_gene: TRBV7-9; j_gene: TRBJ1-1; CDR3nt: TGTGCCAGCAGGCTCCCTGTTGAGTTTCGTACGCACACTGAAGCTTTCTTT; CDR3aa: CASRLPVEFRTHTEAFF
abundance: -; d_gene: -; v_gene: TRBV4-3; j_gene: TRBJ2-5; CDR3nt: TGCGCCAGCAGCCACTTCAGGGGGGACCAAGAGACCCAGTACTTC; CDR3aa: CASSHFRGDQETQYF
abundance: -; d_gene: -; v_gene: TRBV19; j_gene: TRBJ1-1; CDR3nt: TGTGCCAGTAGTATTATTGGGCCTCGCTCTGGGACGGTGAACACTGAAGCTTTCTTT; CDR3aa: CASSIIGPRSGTVNTEAFF
abundance: -; d_gene: -; v_gene: TRBV7-2; j_gene: TRBJ1-5; CDR3nt: TGTGCCAGCAGCGCTGACATGACCAATCAGCCCCAGCATTTT; CDR3aa: CASSADMTNQPQHF
abundance: -; d_gene: -; v_gene: TRBV20-1; j_gene: TRBJ2-1; CDR3nt: TGCAGTGCAAACAACTACAATGAGCAGTTCTTC; CDR3aa: CSANNYNEQFF
abundance: -; d_gene: TRBD1; v_gene: TRBV30; j_gene: TRBJ1-1; CDR3nt: TGTGCCTGGAGTGTACGTACAGGGGGCGGCTCTGAAGCTTTCTTT; CDR3aa: CAWSVRTGGGSEAFF
abundance: -; d_gene: -; v_gene: TRBV11-3; j_gene: TRBJ2-1; CDR3nt: TGTGCCAGCAGCTCTACGGGGGCGGGCCACACGCAGTTCTTC; CDR3aa: CASSSTGAGHTQFF
abundance: -; d_gene: TRBD2; v_gene: TRBV4-2; j_gene: TRBJ2-7; CDR3nt: TGTGCCAGCAGCCATCGGTCGGGGGGGGCTGGGGAGCAGTACTTC; CDR3aa: CASSHRSGGAGEQYF
abundance: -; d_gene: -; v_gene: TRBV5-1; j_gene: TRBJ2-5; CDR3nt: TGCGCCAGCAGCTTGTCGGGGGTCCAAGAGACCCAGTACTTC; CDR3aa: CASSLSGVQETQYF
abundance: -; d_gene: -; v_gene: TRBV5-1; j_gene: TRBJ2-3; CDR3nt: TGCGCCAGCAGCTTTGGGACGGGAGATACGCAGTATTTT; CDR3aa: CASSFGTGDTQYF
abundance: -; d_gene: -; v_gene: TRBV10-3; j_gene: TRBJ2-2; CDR3nt: TGTGCCATCAGAGACAGAGACACCGGGGAGCTGTTTTTT; CDR3aa: CAIRDRDTGELFF
abundance: -; d_gene: -; v_gene: TRBV9; j_gene: TRBJ2-5; CDR3nt: TGTGCCAGCAGCCCGTGGGAGAGACAAGAGACCCAGTACTTC; CDR3aa: CASSPWERQETQYF
abundance: once; d_gene: -; v_gene: TRBV7-6; j_gene: TRBJ2-2; CDR3nt: TGTGCCAGCAGCTTAGGGTACACCGGGGAGCTGTTTTTT; CDR3aa: CASSLGYTGELFF
abundance: -; d_gene: -; v_gene: TRBV30; j_gene: TRBJ2-7; CDR3nt: TGTGCCTGGAGCCGGGGTTCGACAGCCGAGCAGTACTTC; CDR3aa: CAWSRGSTAEQYF
abundance: -; d_gene: -; v_gene: TRBV5-1; j_gene: TRBJ2-1; CDR3nt: TGCGCCAGCAGAGGGGCAGGAACCTACAATGAGCAGTTCTTC; CDR3aa: CASRGAGTYNEQFF
abundance: few; d_gene: TRBD1; v_gene: TRBV4-1; j_gene: TRBJ1-1; CDR3nt: TGCGCCACCGGGACAGGGCGCGCGGGGACTGAAGCTTTCTTT; CDR3aa: CATGTGRAGTEAFF
abundance: -; d_gene: -; v_gene: TRBV14; j_gene: TRBJ2-7; CDR3nt: TGTGCCAGCAGCCAAGATCTAGGCTACGAGCAGTACTTC; CDR3aa: CASSQDLGYEQYF
abundance: medium-sized; d_gene: -; v_gene: TRBV4-3; j_gene: TRBJ1-1; CDR3nt: TGCGCCAGCAGCCAAGAGGGCGGGGGCGGCACTGAAGCTTTCTTT; CDR3aa: CASSQEGGGGTEAFF
abundance: -; d_gene: -; v_gene: TRBV11-3; j_gene: TRBJ2-4; CDR3nt: TGTGCCAGCAGCCCGAAAGCAGGGGAGAAAAACATTCAGTACTTC; CDR3aa: CASSPKAGEKNIQYF
abundance: -; d_gene: TRBD1; v_gene: TRBV5-1; j_gene: TRBJ1-2; CDR3nt: TGCGCCAGCAGCTTGGAGGGGACAGGGGGCTATGGCTACACCTTC; CDR3aa: CASSLEGTGGYGYTF
abundance: -; d_gene: -; v_gene: TRBV10-2; j_gene: TRBJ1-1; CDR3nt: TGCGCCAGCGGTTTGGGAGAGAACACTGAAGCTTTCTTT; CDR3aa: CASGLGENTEAFF
abundance: -; d_gene: TRBD1; v_gene: TRBV7-9; j_gene: TRBJ1-5; CDR3nt: TGTGCCAGCAGCCGAGACAGGGATGATCAGCCCCAGCATTTT; CDR3aa: CASSRDRDDQPQHF
abundance: -; d_gene: -; v_gene: TRBV19; j_gene: TRBJ1-6; CDR3nt: TGTGCCAGTAGTATGGGACACTTAGAGGGTTCACCCCTCCACTTT; CDR3aa: CASSMGHLEGSPLHF
abundance: -; d_gene: TRBD2; v_gene: TRBV14; j_gene: TRBJ2-5; CDR3nt: TGTGCCAGCAGCCAAGGGGACTACGCGACCCAGTACTTC; CDR3aa: CASSQGDYATQYF
abundance: large; d_gene: -; v_gene: TRBV11-3; j_gene: TRBJ2-5; CDR3nt: TGTGCCTCAGCTGGAGAGACCCAGTACTTC; CDR3aa: CASAGETQYF
abundance: few; d_gene: TRBD1; v_gene: TRBV6-5; j_gene: TRBJ2-2; CDR3nt: TGTGCCAGCAGTCCGGGGACAGGGAACACCGGGGAGCTGTTTTTT; CDR3aa: CASSPGTGNTGELFF
abundance: -; d_gene: -; v_gene: TRBV25-1; j_gene: TRBJ2-7; CDR3nt: TGTGCCAGCACATATGGGGCAGGGGCGGTCGACGAGCAGTACTTC; CDR3aa: CASTYGAGAVDEQYF
abundance: once; d_gene: -; v_gene: TRBV11-3; j_gene: TRBJ2-5; CDR3nt: TGTGCCAGCAGCCTGGTTAGCGACGTGGGGACCCAGTACTTC; CDR3aa: CASSLVSDVGTQYF
abundance: -; d_gene: -; v_gene: TRBV5-1; j_gene: TRBJ1-5; CDR3nt: TGCGCCAGCAGCCGGGACGGCGATCAGCCCCAGCATTTT; CDR3aa: CASSRDGDQPQHF
abundance: -; d_gene: TRBD2; v_gene: TRBV7-9; j_gene: TRBJ2-3; CDR3nt: TGTGCCAGCAGCGTCGGCGAGCGGGGGCTAGGGGATACGCAGTATTTT; CDR3aa: CASSVGERGLGDTQYF
abundance: -; d_gene: -; v_gene: TRBV2; j_gene: TRBJ2-1; CDR3nt: TGTGCCAGCAGTGTCGATTGGGGACCACTGAAATACAATGAGCAGTTCTTC; CDR3aa: CASSVDWGPLKYNEQFF
abundance: few; d_gene: TRBD1; v_gene: TRBV7-2; j_gene: TRBJ1-1; CDR3nt: TGTGCCAGCAGCCAGCAGGGGGCGGCTGAAGCTTTCTTT; CDR3aa: CASSQQGAAEAFF
abundance: once; d_gene: -; v_gene: TRBV7-6; j_gene: TRBJ1-1; CDR3nt: TGTGCCAGCAGCTTACAGGGGTACGGCACTGAAGCTTTCTTT; CDR3aa: CASSLQGYGTEAFF
abundance: -; d_gene: -; v_gene: TRBV12-5; j_gene: TRBJ2-7; CDR3nt: TGTGCTAGTGGTTTGGTTAGCACCCGGGGGACCTACGAGCAGTACTTC; CDR3aa: CASGLVSTRGTYEQYF